One T cell receptor (beta chain) is described in this entry. Its antigen is unknown. Libraries were UMI-labeled 5' RACE TRB cDNA. One entry per CDR3 protein, without DNA, is what TCRdb gives after re-calling the 5' RACE reads. This repertoire includes 43,000 or so distinct CDR3 sequences. This sample stems from a study of CXCR3-negative and CXCR3-positive naive CD8 T cells. Study results and caveats: CXCR3-positive naive cells carried more hydrophobic TRB CDR3s than CXCR3-negative ones.

There are 19 residues in the CDR3. Germline CDR1 is SGHRS and CDR2 is YFSETQ. The sample consisted of naive CXCR3- CD8+ T cells from blood. Specified subset: CD45RO-CCR7+CD27+CD95- naive CD8+ T cells lacking CXCR3 (TNR3-). The chain is built from TRBV5-1 and TRBJ1-4; the TCRdb D gene call, TRBD1, has no DNA to confirm it. This sequence originates from a human donor in good health. Some clones in this sample may be carry-over from other donors' samples. The CDR3 loop reads CASSLTGLQGGATNEKLFF.